The next 5 T cell receptor beta chains were all read from a single sample in a study of vaccination effects on CD4 cells after COVID-19. Libraries were prepared by immunoSEQ multiplex PCR; TCRdb keeps only in-frame clonotypes and omits some of them. The table has 8,000 to 10,000 clones, roughly 80% seen once. The antigens of these receptors remain unknown. CD4+ T cell isolation took place after about 11 days of culture. Participants were given two doses of BNT162b2 or mRNA-1273 vaccine. The source was CD4+ T cells from PBMCs cultured without peptide, collected after COVID-19 vaccination. These receptors were obtained from a human donor who received a COVID-19 vaccine.

The table lists this clone with a few counts. The chain carries TRBV7-6 and TRBJ2-1; 9 bases map to TRBD2. J gave up 2 bases and V 5 bases, and 10 bases lay outside the gene matches. The CDR3 length is 17 residues. Germline CDR1 is SGHVS and CDR2 is FNYEAQ. The CDR3 region is CASSPGGSGRTYNEQFF. CDR3 bases: TGTGCCAGCAGCCCTGGGGGCAGCGGGAGGACCTACAATGAGCAGTTCTTC.

This rearrangement joins TRBV19 to TRBJ2-7, with TRBD1 as a possible D gene (7 bases). The CDR3 totals 16 residues. The V gene lost 6 bases and the J gene lost 4 bases, with 22 bases spanning the gap. Per germline, CDR1 LNHDA and CDR2 SQIVND (reference sequence). In DNA form, the CDR3 reads TGTGCCAGTAGACGAGATGCGGGGCCAGGGGGATACGAGCAGTACTTC. Its translation is CASRRDAGPGGYEQYF.

This sequence joins TRBV27 and TRBJ1-5; D is perhaps TRBD1 (5 bases). Germline CDR1 reads MNHEY; CDR2 reads SMNVEV (reference sequence). V lost 1 base and J lost 4, with 5 bases in between. The CDR3 covers 13 residues. CDR3 loop: CASSLWGNQPQHF. CDR3 in DNA: TGTGCCAGCAGTTTATGGGGGAATCAGCCCCAGCATTTT.

The chain is built from TRBV20-1 and TRBJ1-2; 8 nucleotides align to TRBD1. The CDR3 totals 11 residues. The germline V gene encodes CDR1 DFQATT and CDR2 SNEGSKA (reference sequence). V shed 7 bases and J 4 bases; nucleotides not matched to a gene: 2. The CDR3 DNA reads TGCAGTGGACAGGGGCGCTATGGCTACACCTTC. As protein: CSGQGRYGYTF.

The gene calls are TRBV30 and TRBJ1-4, with 12 bases that match TRBD1. J gave up 7 bases and V 3 bases, and 6 bases lay outside the gene matches. The CDR3 is 15 amino acids. Germline V CDR1 and CDR2: GTSNPN, SVGIG (reference sequence). The CDR3, as DNA: TGTGCCTGGAGGCCCCGGGACAGGGGGCGTGAAAAACTGTTTTTT. As protein: CAWRPRDRGREKLFF.